This T cell receptor beta chain was obtained from a study of T cell responses to AZD1222 COVID-19 vaccine. Between the trimmed V and J ends, which lost 6 bases and 5 bases, there was a span of 10 bases. Germline CDR1 and CDR2: SEHNR and FQNEAQ (reference sequence). The CDR3 covers 12 residues. Only in-frame clones appear in the TCRdb table, and some are missing; sequencing was by immunoSEQ multiplex PCR. Here the sample spans more than 140,000 clones, about 87% being singletons. The TCR originated in an adult in good health. The chain joins TRBV7-9 to TRBJ2-5; D call uncertain. Material: peripheral blood, obtained on day 0 of AZD1222 vaccination. The CDR3 DNA reads as TGTGCCAGCAGGAGGCTGGGGGAGACCCAGTACTTC. It specifies CASRRLGETQYF.